One and the same sample provided the 18 T cell receptor beta chains below, sequenced in a study of cytomegalovirus exposure and HLA in healthy donors. Produced via immunoSEQ multiplex PCR; TCRdb's table is partial and in-frame only. The sample carries over 150,000 clones, less than 95% recorded once. Sequenced material: PBMCs. These receptors came from a young woman in good health and CMV-seropositive.

This clone came up once. J is TRBJ1-1 and V is TRBV9, with a weak D call TRBD1 (6 bases). The CDR3 spans 14 residues. From germline, CDR1 is SGDLS and CDR2 YYNGEE. Trimming cost V 3 bases and J 4 bases, with 13 bases left between them. Here the CDR3 DNA reads TGTGCCAGCAGCGACCGGACAGCGTCCACTGAAGCTTTCTTT. Amino acid sequence: CASSDRTASTEAFF.

This chain links TRBV7-9 with TRBJ1-5; a possible D gene is TRBD1 (5 bases). Between the trimmed V and J ends, which lost 3 bases and 9 bases, there was a span of 9 bases. The CDR3 extends over 12 amino acids. The germline gives CDR1 SEHNR, CDR2 FQNEAQ (reference sequence). This CDR3 is CASSFTQGPQHF. The DNA of the CDR3 is TGTGCCAGCAGCTTTACCCAGGGGCCCCAGCATTTT.

The chain combines TRBV6-6 with TRBJ2-7; a possible D gene is TRBD2 (6 bases). CDR1 and CDR2 (germline): MNHNY, SVGAGI (reference sequence). The CDR3 extends over 13 amino acids. Trimming cost V 0 bases and J 6 bases, with 9 bases left between them. This CDR3 reads CASSYSRGVEQYF. CDR3 DNA: TGTGCCAGCAGTTACTCTCGCGGGGTCGAGCAGTACTTC.

The chain uses TRBV25-1 and TRBJ1-2; D gene uncertain. V was pared by 10 bases and J by 8 bases, with 11 bases between. CDR3 size: 10 residues. Germline V gene data show CDR1 as MGHDK and CDR2 as SYGVNS. The chain's CDR3 is CANPSGGYTF. For the CDR3, the DNA is TGTGCCAACCCAAGCGGGGGCTACACCTTC.

The J gene is TRBJ2-7, the V gene TRBV7-8, with D possibly matching TRBD2 (5 bases). The V and J ends lost 2 bases and 1 base respectively, with 12 bases between them. Germline V CDR1 and CDR2: SGHVS, FQNEAQ. The CDR3 loop spans 15 amino acids. The CDR3 coding sequence is TGTGCCAGCAGCTTATTCAATGGGGAGTCCTACGAGCAGTACTTC. This encodes CASSLFNGESYEQYF.

V usage is TRBV28 and J usage is TRBJ1-1; the D gene is possibly TRBD1 (6 bases). V lost 2 bases to trimming and J lost 1 base, with 11 bases between them. This CDR3 region has 15 residues. Looked up from germline, CDR1 is MDHEN and CDR2 is SYDVKM. The CDR3 DNA is TGTGCCAGCAGTTTACTGGGACAAAGGAACACTGAAGCTTTCTTT. This translates into CASSLLGQRNTEAFF.

CDR3 sequence: CASTLADTDTQYF. The CDR3 coding sequence is TGTGCCAGCACCCTAGCGGACACAGATACGCAGTATTTT. The V and J genes are TRBV4-2 and TRBJ2-3, with 7 nucleotides matching TRBD2. The CDR3 has 13 residues. Losses at the gene ends were 7 bases for V and 2 bases for J; bases not matched to a gene: 3. CDR1 is LGHNA, CDR2 YNFKEQ, per germline.

The V gene is TRBV28, the J gene TRBJ1-5, with 7 nucleotides matching TRBD1. This CDR3 region has 12 residues. Germline values: CDR1 MDHEN, CDR2 SYDVKM. J gave up 5 bases and V 8 bases, and 3 bases lay outside the gene matches. CDR3 in DNA: TGTGCCAGCGGGACAGACTATCAGCCCCAGCATTTT. Its translation: CASGTDYQPQHF.

The chain recombines TRBV30 with TRBJ1-5; D uncertain. This CDR3 contains 13 residues. The germline V gene encodes CDR1 GTSNPN and CDR2 SVGIG (reference sequence). Trimming pared 0 bases from V and 6 bases from J, leaving 9 bases between. Here the CDR3 DNA reads TGTGCCTGGAGTGTGTCGAGGGTTCAGCCCCAGCATTTT. Residues: CAWSVSRVQPQHF.

In its sample, this clone was seen once. V usage is TRBV4-3 and J usage is TRBJ1-1, with TRBD1 matching 8 bases. Germline trimming cut 6 bases from V and 3 bases from J; bases unmatched to any gene: 3. Germline CDR1 is LGHNA and CDR2 is YSLEER. CDR3 length equals 13 residues. The CDR3 loop is CASRDREDTEAFF. DNA for the CDR3: TGCGCCAGCAGGGACAGGGAGGACACTGAAGCTTTCTTT.

This clone appeared a few times. V usage is TRBV4-2 and J usage is TRBJ2-7; D not certain. CDR3 length equals 14 residues. Trimming cost V 0 bases and J 5 bases, with 11 bases left between them. In germline, CDR1 is LGHNA, CDR2 YNFKEQ. The CDR3, as DNA: TGTGCCAGCAGCCAAGATCTAGTAGTGGACGAGCAGTACTTC. Residues: CASSQDLVVDEQYF.

The rearrangement links TRBV4-2 to TRBJ2-1; D perhaps matches TRBD1 (5 bases). CDR1 is LGHNA and CDR2 is YNFKEQ in the germline V gene. Trimming removed 1 base at V and 8 bases at J, with 12 bases between. The CDR3 has 14 residues. CDR3 sequence (DNA): TGTGCCAGCAGCCAAGTGGAAGGGGTGGATGAGCAGTTCTTC. This encodes CASSQVEGVDEQFF.

J is TRBJ1-6 and V is TRBV7-8, with 9 bases fitting TRBD1. Germline values: CDR1 SGHVS, CDR2 FQNEAQ. The length of the CDR3 is 16 residues. With 1 base clipped from V and 9 bases from J, the junction kept 7 bases outside the gene matches. CDR3: CASSLGPDRGVSPLHF. As DNA, the CDR3 is TGTGCCAGCAGCTTAGGTCCCGACAGGGGGGTTTCACCCCTCCACTTT.

In this sample, this clone turned up a few times. The chain has TRBV6-5 and TRBJ1-6, with D unclear. CDR1 is MNHEY, CDR2 SVGAGI, per germline. CDR3 length: 16 residues. Trimming took 0 bases from V and 9 from J, leaving 15 bases between them. The CDR3 protein is CASSYSVTAGGSPLHF. CDR3 DNA sequence: TGTGCCAGCAGTTACTCGGTGACGGCCGGAGGTTCACCCCTCCACTTT.

V is TRBV7-2 and J is TRBJ2-1, with TRBD1 as a possible D gene (6 bases). The germline V and J ends were trimmed by 4 bases and 8 bases, with 15 bases remaining between them. The CDR3 is 14 amino acids. Germline CDR1 and CDR2: SGHTA and FQGNSA. The CDR3 DNA follows: TGTGCCAGCAGCTCAGGACAGACCCATGATGAGCAGTTCTTC. This sequence encodes CASSSGQTHDEQFF.

V gene TRBV10-3 combines with J gene TRBJ2-3; maybe TRBD1 (5 bases). CDR3 size: 15 residues. V was trimmed by 3 bases and J by 0 bases, leaving 10 bases between them. Per the germline V gene, CDR1 is ENHRY and CDR2 is SYGVKD. The CDR3 nucleotides read TGTGCCATCAGTGAAAGGGGCTTGAGCACAGATACGCAGTATTTT. It yields the protein CAISERGLSTDTQYF.

This chain uses TRBV6-1 with TRBJ2-1; 9 bases line up with TRBD2. CDR3 length: 18 amino acids. Trimming at V came to 2 bases and at J to 4 bases, leaving 12 bases not matched to a gene. Germline V gene sequence: CDR1 MNHNS, CDR2 SASEGT. CDR3 coding DNA: TGTGCCAGCAGTGAAATGGCGCCTAGCGGGGCCCCTTACAATGAGCAGTTCTTC. This codes for CASSEMAPSGAPYNEQFF.

The rearrangement uses TRBV23-1 and TRBJ2-2; 8 positions agree with TRBD2. TRBV23-1 is labeled an ORF, and its function is uncertain. Trimming at V came to 3 bases and at J to 4 bases, leaving 7 bases not matched to a gene. The CDR3 extends over 16 amino acids. The CDR3 DNA follows: TGCGCCAGCAGTCAGCCGGGACTAGGGATCACCGGGGAGCTGTTTTTT. This encodes CASSQPGLGITGELFF.